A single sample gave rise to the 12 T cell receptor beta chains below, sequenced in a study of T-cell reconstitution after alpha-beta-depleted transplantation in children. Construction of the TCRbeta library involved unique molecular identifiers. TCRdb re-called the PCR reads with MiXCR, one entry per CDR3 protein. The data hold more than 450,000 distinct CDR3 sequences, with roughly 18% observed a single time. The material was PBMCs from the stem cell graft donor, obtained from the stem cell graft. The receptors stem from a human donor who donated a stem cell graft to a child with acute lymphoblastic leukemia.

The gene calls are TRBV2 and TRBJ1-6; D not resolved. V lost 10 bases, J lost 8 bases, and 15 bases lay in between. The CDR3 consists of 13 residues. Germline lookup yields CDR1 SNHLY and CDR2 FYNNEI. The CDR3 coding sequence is TGTGCCACCAGAGGAGACTCCGATTCACCCCTCCACTTT. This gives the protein CATRGDSDSPLHF.

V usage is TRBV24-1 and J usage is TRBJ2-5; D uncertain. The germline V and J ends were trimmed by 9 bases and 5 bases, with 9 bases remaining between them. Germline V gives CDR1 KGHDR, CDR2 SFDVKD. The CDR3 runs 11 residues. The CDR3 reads CATRHGETQYF. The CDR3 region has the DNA TGTGCCACCCGCCACGGGGAGACCCAGTACTTC.

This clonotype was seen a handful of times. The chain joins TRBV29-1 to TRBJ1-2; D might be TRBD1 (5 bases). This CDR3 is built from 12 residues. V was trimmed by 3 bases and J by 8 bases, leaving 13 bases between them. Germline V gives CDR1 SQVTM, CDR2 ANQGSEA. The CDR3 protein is CSVDRQGRGYTF. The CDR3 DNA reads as TGCAGCGTTGATAGGCAGGGTCGGGGCTACACCTTC.

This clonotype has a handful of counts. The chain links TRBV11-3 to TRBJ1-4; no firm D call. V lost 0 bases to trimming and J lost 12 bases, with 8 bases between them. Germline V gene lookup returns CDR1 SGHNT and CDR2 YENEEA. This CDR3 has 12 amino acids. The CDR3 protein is CASSLDHGELFF. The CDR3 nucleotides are TGTGCCAGCAGCTTAGATCACGGAGAACTGTTTTTT. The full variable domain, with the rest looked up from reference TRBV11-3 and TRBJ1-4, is EAGVVQSPRYKIIEKKQPVAFWCNPISGHNTLYWYLQNLGQGPELLIRYENEEAVDDSQLPKDRFSAERLKGVDSTLKIQPAELGDSAVYLCASSLDHGELFFGSGTQLSVL.

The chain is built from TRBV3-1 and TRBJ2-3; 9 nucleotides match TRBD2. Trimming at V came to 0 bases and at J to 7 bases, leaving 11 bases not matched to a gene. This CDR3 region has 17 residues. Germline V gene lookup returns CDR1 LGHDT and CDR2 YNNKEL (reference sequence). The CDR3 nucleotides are TGTGCCAGCAGCCAAGATAGTTGGCTAGCGGGAAGGAATACGCAGTATTTT. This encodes CASSQDSWLAGRNTQYF.

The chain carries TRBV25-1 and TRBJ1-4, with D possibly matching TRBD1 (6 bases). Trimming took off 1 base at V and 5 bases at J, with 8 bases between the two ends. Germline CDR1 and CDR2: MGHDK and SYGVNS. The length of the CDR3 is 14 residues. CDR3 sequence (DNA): TGTGCCAGCAGTGAATCAGGGGTAAATGAAAAACTGTTTTTT. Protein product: CASSESGVNEKLFF. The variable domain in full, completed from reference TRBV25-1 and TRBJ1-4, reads EADIYQTPRYLVIGTGKKITLECSQTMGHDKMYWYQQDPGMELHLIHYSYGVNSTEKGDLSSESTVSRIRTEHFPLTLESARPSHTSQYLCASSESGVNEKLFFGSGTQLSVL.

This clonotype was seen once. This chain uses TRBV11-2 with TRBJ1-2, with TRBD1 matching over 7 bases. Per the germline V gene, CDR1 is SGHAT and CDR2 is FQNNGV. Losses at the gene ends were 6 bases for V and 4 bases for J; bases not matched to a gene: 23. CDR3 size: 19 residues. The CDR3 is CASSPDPGTARAPPYGYTF. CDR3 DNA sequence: TGTGCCAGCAGTCCAGATCCCGGGACAGCGAGGGCCCCTCCCTATGGCTACACCTTC.

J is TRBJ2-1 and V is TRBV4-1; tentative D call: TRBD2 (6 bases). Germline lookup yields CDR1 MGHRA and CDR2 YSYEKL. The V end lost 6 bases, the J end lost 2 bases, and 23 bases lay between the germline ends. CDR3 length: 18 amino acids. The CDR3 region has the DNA TGCGCCAGCAGAGAAATTCCTAGGAGGGTGGCCACCTACAATGAGCAGTTCTTC. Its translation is CASREIPRRVATYNEQFF.

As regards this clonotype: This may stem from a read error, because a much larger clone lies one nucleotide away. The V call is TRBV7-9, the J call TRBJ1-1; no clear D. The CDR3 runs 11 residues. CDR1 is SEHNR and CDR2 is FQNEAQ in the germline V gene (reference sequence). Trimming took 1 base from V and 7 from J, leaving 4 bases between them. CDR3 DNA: TGTGCCAGCAGCTTAGAAAGTGAAGCTTTCTTT. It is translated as CASSLESEAFF. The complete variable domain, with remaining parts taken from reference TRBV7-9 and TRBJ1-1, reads DTGVSQNPRHKITKRGQNVTFRCDPISEHNRLYWYRQTLGQGPEFLTYFQNEAQLEKSRLLSDRFSAERPKGSFSTLEIQRTEQGDSAMYLCASSLESEAFFGQGTRLTVV.

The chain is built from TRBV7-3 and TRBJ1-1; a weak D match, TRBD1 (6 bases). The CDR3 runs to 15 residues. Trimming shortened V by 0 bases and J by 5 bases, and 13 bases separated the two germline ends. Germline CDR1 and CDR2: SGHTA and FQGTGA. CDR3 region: CASSLTGGYATEAFF. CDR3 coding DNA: TGTGCCAGCAGCTTAACGGGGGGCTATGCGACTGAAGCTTTCTTT.

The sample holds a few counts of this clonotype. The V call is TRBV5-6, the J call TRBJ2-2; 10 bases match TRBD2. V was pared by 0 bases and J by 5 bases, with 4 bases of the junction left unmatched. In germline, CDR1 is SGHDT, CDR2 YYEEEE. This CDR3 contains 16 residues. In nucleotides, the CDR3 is TGTGCCAGCAGCTTGGAGCTAGCGGGAGAAACCGGGGAGCTGTTTTTT. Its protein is CASSLELAGETGELFF.

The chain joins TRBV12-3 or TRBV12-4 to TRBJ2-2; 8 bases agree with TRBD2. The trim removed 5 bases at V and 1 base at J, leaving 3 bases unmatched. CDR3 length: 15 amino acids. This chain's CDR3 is CASSKTSENTGELFF. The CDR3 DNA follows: TGTGCCAGCAGTAAGACTAGCGAGAACACCGGGGAGCTGTTTTTT.